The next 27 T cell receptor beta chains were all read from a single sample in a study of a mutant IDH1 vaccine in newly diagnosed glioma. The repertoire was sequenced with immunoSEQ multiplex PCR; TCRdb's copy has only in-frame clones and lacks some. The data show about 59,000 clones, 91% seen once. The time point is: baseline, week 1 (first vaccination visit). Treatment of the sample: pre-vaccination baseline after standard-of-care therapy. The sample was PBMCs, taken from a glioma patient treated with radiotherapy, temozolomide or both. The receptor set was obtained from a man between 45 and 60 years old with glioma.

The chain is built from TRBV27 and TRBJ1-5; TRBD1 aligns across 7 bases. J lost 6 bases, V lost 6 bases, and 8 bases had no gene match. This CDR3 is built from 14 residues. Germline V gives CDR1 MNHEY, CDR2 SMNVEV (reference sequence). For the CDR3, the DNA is TGTGCCAGCAGCCCCTCCGAGGGGGCTCAGCCCCAGCATTTT. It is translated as CASSPSEGAQPQHF.

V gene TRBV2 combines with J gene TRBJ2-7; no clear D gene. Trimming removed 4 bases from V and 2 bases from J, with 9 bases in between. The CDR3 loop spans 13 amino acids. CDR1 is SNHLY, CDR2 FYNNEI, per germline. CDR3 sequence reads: CASSANWAYEQYF. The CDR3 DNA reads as TGTGCCAGCAGTGCGAATTGGGCCTACGAGCAGTACTTC.

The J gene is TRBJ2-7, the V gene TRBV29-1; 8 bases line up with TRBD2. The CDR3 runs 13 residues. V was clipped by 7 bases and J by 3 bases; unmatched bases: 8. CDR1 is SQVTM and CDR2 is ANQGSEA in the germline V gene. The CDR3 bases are TGCAGCGCTGCGGGAGGATTAGACTACGAGCAGTACTTC. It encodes CSAAGGLDYEQYF.

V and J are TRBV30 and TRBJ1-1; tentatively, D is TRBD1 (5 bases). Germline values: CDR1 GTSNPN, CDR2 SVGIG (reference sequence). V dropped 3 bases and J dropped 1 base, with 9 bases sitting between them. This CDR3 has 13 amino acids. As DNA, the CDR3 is TGTGCCTGGAGAGGGAGGGGGAACACTGAAGCTTTCTTT. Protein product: CAWRGRGNTEAFF.

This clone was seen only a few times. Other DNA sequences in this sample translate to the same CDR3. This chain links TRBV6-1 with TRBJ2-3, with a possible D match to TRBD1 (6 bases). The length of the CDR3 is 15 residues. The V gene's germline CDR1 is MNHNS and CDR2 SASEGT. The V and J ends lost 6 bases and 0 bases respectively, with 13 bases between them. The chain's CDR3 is CASRGRTASTDTQYF. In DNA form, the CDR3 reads TGTGCCAGCAGAGGCCGGACAGCTAGCACAGATACGCAGTATTTT.

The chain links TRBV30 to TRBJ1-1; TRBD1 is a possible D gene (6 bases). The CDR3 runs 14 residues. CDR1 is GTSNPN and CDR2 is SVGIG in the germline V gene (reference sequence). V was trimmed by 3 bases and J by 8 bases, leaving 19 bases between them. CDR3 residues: CAWSPTGVFSEAFF. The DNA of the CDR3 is TGTGCCTGGAGCCCGACAGGCGTCTTTTCGGAAGCTTTCTTT.

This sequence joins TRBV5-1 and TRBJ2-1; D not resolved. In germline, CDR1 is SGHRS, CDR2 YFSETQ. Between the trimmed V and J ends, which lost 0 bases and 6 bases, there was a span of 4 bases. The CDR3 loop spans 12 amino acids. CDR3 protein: CASSLVVNEQFF. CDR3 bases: TGCGCCAGCAGCTTGGTGGTCAATGAGCAGTTCTTC.

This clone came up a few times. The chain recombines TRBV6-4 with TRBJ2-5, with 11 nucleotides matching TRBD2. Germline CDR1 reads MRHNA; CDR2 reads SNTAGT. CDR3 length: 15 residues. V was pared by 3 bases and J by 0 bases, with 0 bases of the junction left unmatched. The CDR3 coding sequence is TGTGCCAGCAGTGAGACTAGCGGGGACCAAGAGACCCAGTACTTC. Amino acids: CASSETSGDQETQYF.

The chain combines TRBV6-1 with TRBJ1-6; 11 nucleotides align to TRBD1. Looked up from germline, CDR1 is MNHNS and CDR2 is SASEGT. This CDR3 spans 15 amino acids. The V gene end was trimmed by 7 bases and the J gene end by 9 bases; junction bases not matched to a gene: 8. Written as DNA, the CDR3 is TGTGCCAGCAACTCGGCCGGGACAGGGGGTTCACCCCTCCACTTT. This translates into CASNSAGTGGSPLHF.

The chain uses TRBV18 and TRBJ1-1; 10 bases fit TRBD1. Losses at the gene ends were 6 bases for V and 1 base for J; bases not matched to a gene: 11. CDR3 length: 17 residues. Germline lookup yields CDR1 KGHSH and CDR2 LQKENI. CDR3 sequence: CASSRNSDRGSNTEAFF. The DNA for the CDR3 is TGTGCCAGCTCGCGGAACTCGGACAGGGGGTCGAACACTGAAGCTTTCTTT.

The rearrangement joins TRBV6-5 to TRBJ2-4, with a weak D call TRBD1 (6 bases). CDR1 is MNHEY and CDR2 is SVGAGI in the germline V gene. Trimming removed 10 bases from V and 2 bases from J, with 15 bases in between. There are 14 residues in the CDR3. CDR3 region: CATSTGRTKNIQYF. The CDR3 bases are TGTGCCACCAGCACAGGGAGAACCAAAAACATTCAGTACTTC.

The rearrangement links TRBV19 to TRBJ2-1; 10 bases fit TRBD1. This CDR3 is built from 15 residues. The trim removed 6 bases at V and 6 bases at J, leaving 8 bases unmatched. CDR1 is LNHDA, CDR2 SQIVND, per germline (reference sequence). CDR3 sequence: CASSLGTGAGNEQFF. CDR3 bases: TGTGCCAGTAGCTTAGGGACAGGGGCGGGCAATGAGCAGTTCTTC. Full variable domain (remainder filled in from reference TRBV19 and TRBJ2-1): DGGITQSPKYLFRKEGQNVTLSCEQNLNHDAMYWYRQDPGQGLRLIYYSQIVNDFQKGDIAEGYSVSREKKESFPLTVTSAQKNPTAFYLCASSLGTGAGNEQFFGPGTRLTVL.

Here the CDR3 DNA reads TGTGCCAGCAGCTTCAGGACCCAAGAGACCCAGTACTTC. It is translated as CASSFRTQETQYF. The V call is TRBV7-9, the J call TRBJ2-5; no definite D call. The V and J ends lost 3 bases and 1 base respectively, with 6 bases between them. There are 13 residues in the CDR3. CDR1 SEHNR and CDR2 FQNEAQ come from the germline V gene (reference sequence).

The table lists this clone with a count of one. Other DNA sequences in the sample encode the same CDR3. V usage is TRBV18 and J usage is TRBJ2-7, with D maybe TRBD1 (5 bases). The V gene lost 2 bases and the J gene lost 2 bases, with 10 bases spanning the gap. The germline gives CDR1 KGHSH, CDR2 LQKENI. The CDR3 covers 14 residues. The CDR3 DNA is TGTGCCAGCTCACCAGGGGCCGTAACCTACGAGCAGTACTTC. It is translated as CASSPGAVTYEQYF.

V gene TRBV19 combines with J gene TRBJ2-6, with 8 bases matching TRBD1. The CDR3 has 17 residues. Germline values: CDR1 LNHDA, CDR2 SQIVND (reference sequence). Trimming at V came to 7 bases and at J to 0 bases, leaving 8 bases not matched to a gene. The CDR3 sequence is CASNPGTGVSGANVLTF. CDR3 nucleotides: TGTGCCAGTAACCCGGGGACAGGAGTCTCTGGGGCCAACGTCCTGACTTTC.

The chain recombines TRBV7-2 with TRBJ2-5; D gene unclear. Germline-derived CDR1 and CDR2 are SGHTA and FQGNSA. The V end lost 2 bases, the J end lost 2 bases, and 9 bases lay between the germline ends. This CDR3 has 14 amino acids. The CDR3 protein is CASSLRTEQETQYF. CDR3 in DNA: TGTGCCAGCAGCTTAAGAACTGAACAAGAGACCCAGTACTTC.

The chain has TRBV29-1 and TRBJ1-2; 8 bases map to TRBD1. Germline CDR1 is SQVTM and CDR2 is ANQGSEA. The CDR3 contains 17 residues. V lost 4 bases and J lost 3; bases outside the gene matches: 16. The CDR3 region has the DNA TGCAGCGTTGTCTCGATGGACAGGGCCTCGAAAGACTATGGCTACACCTTC. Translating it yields CSVVSMDRASKDYGYTF.

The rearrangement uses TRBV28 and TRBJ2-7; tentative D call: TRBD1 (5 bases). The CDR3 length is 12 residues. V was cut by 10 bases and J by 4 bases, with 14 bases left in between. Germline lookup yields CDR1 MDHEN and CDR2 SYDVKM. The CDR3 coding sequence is TGTGCCACCATTCAGGGTGGGTACGAGCAGTACTTC. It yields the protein CATIQGGYEQYF.

CDR3 in amino acids: CAIRDQNTEAFF. The CDR3 nucleotides read TGTGCCATCAGGGACCAGAACACTGAAGCTTTCTTT. The V call is TRBV10-3, the J call TRBJ1-1; D remains ambiguous. Germline values: CDR1 ENHRY, CDR2 SYGVKD. Trimming removed 6 bases from V and 1 base from J, with 6 bases in between. The CDR3 loop spans 12 amino acids.

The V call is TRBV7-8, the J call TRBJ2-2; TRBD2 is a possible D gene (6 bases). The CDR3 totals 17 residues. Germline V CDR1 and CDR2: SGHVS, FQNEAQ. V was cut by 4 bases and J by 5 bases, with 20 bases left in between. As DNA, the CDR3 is TGTGCCAGCAGCTCCTTACCGAAGGGTCGGGGGACCGGGGAGCTGTTTTTT. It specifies CASSSLPKGRGTGELFF.

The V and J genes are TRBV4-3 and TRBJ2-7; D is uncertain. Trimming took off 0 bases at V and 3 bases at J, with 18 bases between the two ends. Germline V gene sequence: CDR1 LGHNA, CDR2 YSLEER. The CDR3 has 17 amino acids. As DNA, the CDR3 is TGCGCCAGCAGCCAAGATAGTCGGCCAAGGACCTACTACGAGCAGTACTTC. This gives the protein CASSQDSRPRTYYEQYF.

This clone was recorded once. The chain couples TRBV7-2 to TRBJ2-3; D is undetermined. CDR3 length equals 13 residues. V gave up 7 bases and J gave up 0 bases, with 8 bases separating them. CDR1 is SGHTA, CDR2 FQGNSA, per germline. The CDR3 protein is CASTAPSTDTQYF. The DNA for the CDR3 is TGTGCCAGCACCGCTCCTAGCACAGATACGCAGTATTTT.

CDR3 region: CASIRSIDFETQYF. CDR3 bases: TGTGCCAGCATTAGGTCGATTGACTTTGAGACCCAGTACTTC. The chain recombines TRBV2 with TRBJ2-5; D ambiguous. In germline, CDR1 is SNHLY, CDR2 FYNNEI. CDR3 length: 14 amino acids. V was shortened by 7 bases and J by 5 bases, with 17 bases between the two germline ends.

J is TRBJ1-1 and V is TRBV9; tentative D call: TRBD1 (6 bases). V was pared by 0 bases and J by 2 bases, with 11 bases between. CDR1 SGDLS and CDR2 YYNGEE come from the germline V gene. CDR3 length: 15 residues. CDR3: CASSVAGAPNTEAFF. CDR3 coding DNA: TGTGCCAGCAGCGTAGCGGGGGCCCCCAACACTGAAGCTTTCTTT.

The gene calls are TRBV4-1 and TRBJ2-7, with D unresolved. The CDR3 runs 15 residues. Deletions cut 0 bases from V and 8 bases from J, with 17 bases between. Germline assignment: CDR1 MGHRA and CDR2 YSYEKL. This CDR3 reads CASSQEVVFLGQQYF. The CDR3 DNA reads TGCGCCAGCAGCCAAGAGGTCGTGTTTCTAGGCCAGCAGTACTTC.

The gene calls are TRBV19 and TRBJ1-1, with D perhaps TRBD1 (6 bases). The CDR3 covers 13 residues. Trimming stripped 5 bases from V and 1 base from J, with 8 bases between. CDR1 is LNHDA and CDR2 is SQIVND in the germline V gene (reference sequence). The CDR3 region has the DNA TGTGCCAGTAGTGTACAGGGGAACACTGAAGCTTTCTTT. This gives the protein CASSVQGNTEAFF.

CDR3 amino acids: CASSQPGGTEQYF. CDR3 nucleotides: TGCGCCAGCAGCCAACCGGGAGGGACCGAGCAGTACTTC. The gene calls are TRBV4-1 and TRBJ2-7; 8 bases match TRBD2. The germline gives CDR1 MGHRA, CDR2 YSYEKL. Trimming cost V 2 bases and J 6 bases; bases outside gene matches: 3. This CDR3 is 13 amino acids long.